These T cell receptor beta chains were read from a single sample in a study of T cell responses to AZD1222 COVID-19 vaccine. Some clones are missing from TCRdb's copy, which holds only in-frame ones; the method was immunoSEQ multiplex PCR. The data contain roughly 130,000 clones, just over 85% of them singletons. This specimen was peripheral blood, taken on day 0 of AZD1222 vaccination. Receptors originate from an adult in good health. Each CDR3 is given with its conserved first and last residue. The D gene is left open where the match is weak. A clone size is listed for some rows: how often the clone was seen (once, few, many), or a class if it is expanded.

size | J | V | D | DNA | CDR3
- | TRBJ2-2 | TRBV7-9 | TRBD2 | TGTGCCAGCGCTTACCCAGGGCGGGAGAGGAACACCGGGGAGCTGTTTTTT | CASAYPGRERNTGELFF
- | TRBJ1-3 | TRBV7-2 | - | TGTGCCAGCAGCCCAGGGATATCCGGAAACACCATATATTTT | CASSPGISGNTIYF
- | TRBJ1-4 | TRBV5-1 | - | TGCGCCAGCAGCGGAGGGACTTCTGGTGAAAAACTGTTTTTT | CASSGGTSGEKLFF
- | TRBJ1-1 | TRBV6-2/TRBV6-3 | - | TGTGCCAGCAGTCAGAACACACAGGGAAATACTGAAGCTTTCTTT | CASSQNTQGNTEAFF
- | TRBJ1-1 | TRBV30 | - | TGTGCCTGGAGTGTACGCGGGAACACTGAAGCTTTCTTT | CAWSVRGNTEAFF
- | TRBJ2-3 | TRBV5-1 | TRBD1 | TGCGCCAGCAGCGGACAGGGGACTAGCACAGATACGCAGTATTTT | CASSGQGTSTDTQYF
once | TRBJ1-2 | TRBV30 | - | TGTGCCTGGACGGCTAACTATGGCTACACCTTC | CAWTANYGYTF
- | TRBJ1-4 | TRBV6-5 | TRBD1 | TGTGCCAGCAGCGAGTCACAGGGGAAAGAAAAACTGTTTTTT | CASSESQGKEKLFF
- | TRBJ1-4 | TRBV28 | TRBD1 | TGTGCCAGCAGTCCAGACAGGGTGGGCAATGAAAAACTGTTTTTT | CASSPDRVGNEKLFF
- | TRBJ1-5 | TRBV5-8 | - | TGTGCCAGCAGCTTGGCCAGCACCGGGGGAATGGGACTGCCCCAGCATTTT | CASSLASTGGMGLPQHF
- | TRBJ2-7 | TRBV3-1/TRBV3-2 | - | TGTGCCAGCAAAAGAAGTTGGGACGGTGGTGGATGGTACGAGCAGTACTTC | CASKRSWDGGGWYEQYF
- | TRBJ2-7 | TRBV27 | - | TGTGCCAGCAGTTCCCCCCCTTGGGTTACTCCCTACGAGCAGTACTTC | CASSSPPWVTPYEQYF
- | TRBJ1-6 | TRBV27 | TRBD1 | TGTGCCAGCCATGGGGGACAGGGGAACAATTCACCCCTCCACTTT | CASHGGQGNNSPLHF
- | TRBJ2-7 | TRBV28 | - | TGTGCCAGCATGTACAGGGTTCTCTACGAGCAGTACTTC | CASMYRVLYEQYF
- | TRBJ1-5 | TRBV29-1 | - | TGCAGCGTTGGAGGGATTAGCAATCAGCCCCAGCATTTT | CSVGGISNQPQHF
- | TRBJ2-4 | TRBV10-1 | - | TGCGCCACCGAAACAGCGGAAATCAAAAACATTCAGTACTTC | CATETAEIKNIQYF
- | TRBJ2-7 | TRBV7-9 | - | TGTGCCAGCACGCAGGGGCGAAAGGCCTACGAGCAGTACTTC | CASTQGRKAYEQYF
- | TRBJ1-1 | TRBV10-2 | - | TGCGCCAGCAGTCGACAGCGTGAAGCTTTCTTT | CASSRQREAFF
- | TRBJ2-3 | TRBV5-1 | TRBD2 | TGCGCCAGGCTCCCAGCGGGAGGGCCCACAGATACGCAGTATTTT | CARLPAGGPTDTQYF
- | TRBJ1-2 | TRBV3-1/TRBV3-2 | TRBD1 | TGTGCCAGCAGCCAAGTGGGACAGGGAGTCCATGGCTACACCTTC | CASSQVGQGVHGYTF
few | TRBJ1-5 | TRBV5-1 | - | TGCGCCAGCAGCTTGGAAGGCAGGTCTAGCAATCAGCCCCAGCATTTT | CASSLEGRSSNQPQHF
- | TRBJ2-5 | TRBV6-1 | - | TGTGCCAGCAGTGAACGTGGTGGACTGGGAGAGACCCAGTACTTC | CASSERGGLGETQYF
- | TRBJ2-5 | TRBV18 | - | TGTGCCAGCTCAGCCACGGTTAGGGCGGAAGAGACCCAGTACTTC | CASSATVRAEETQYF
- | TRBJ2-7 | TRBV7-9 | - | TGTGCCAGCAGCGCCCAAAAGTTGACAGGCAACGAGCAGTACTTC | CASSAQKLTGNEQYF
- | TRBJ1-4 | TRBV11-2 | - | TGTGCCAGCAGCTTTGGTCTCGCAACTAATGAAAAACTGTTTTTT | CASSFGLATNEKLFF
- | TRBJ1-4 | TRBV11-2 | TRBD1 | TGTGCCAGCAGCTTAGATCATGGGACAGGGGATGTAGAAAAACTGTTTTTT | CASSLDHGTGDVEKLFF